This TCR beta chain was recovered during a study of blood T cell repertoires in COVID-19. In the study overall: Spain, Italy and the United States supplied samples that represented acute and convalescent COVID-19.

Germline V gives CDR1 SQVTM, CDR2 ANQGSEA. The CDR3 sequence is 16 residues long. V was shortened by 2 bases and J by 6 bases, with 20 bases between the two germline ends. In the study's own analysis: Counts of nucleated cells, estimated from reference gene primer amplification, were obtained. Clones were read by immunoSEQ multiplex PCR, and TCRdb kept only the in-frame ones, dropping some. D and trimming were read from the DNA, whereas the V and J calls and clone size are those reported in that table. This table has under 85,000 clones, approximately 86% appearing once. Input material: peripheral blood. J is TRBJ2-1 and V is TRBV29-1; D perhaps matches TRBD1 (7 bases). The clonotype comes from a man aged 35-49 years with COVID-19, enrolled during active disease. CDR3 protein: CSVERPGGIRGNEQFF. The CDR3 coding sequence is TGCAGCGTTGAAAGGCCAGGGGGGATCAGGGGCAATGAGCAGTTCTTC.